What follows is one T cell receptor beta chain and its context. The germline V gene has CDR1 LNHNV and CDR2 YYDKDF (reference sequence). CDR3 length: 13 amino acids. Trimming shortened V by 3 bases and J by 6 bases, and 8 bases separated the two germline ends. The sample comes from a study of blood T cell repertoires in COVID-19. Method: immunoSEQ multiplex PCR; TCRdb's copy keeps in-frame clones and lacks some. The sample yields tens of thousands of clones, around 90% seen once. The source material was peripheral blood. The J gene is TRBJ2-2, the V gene TRBV15; D possibly corresponds to TRBD1 (7 bases). This receptor was identified in a man aged 55 to 69 with active or convalescent COVID-19. In DNA form, the CDR3 reads TGTGCCACCAGCAGCAGGGGGGCCGGGGAGCTGTTTTTT. Translated: CATSSRGAGELFF.